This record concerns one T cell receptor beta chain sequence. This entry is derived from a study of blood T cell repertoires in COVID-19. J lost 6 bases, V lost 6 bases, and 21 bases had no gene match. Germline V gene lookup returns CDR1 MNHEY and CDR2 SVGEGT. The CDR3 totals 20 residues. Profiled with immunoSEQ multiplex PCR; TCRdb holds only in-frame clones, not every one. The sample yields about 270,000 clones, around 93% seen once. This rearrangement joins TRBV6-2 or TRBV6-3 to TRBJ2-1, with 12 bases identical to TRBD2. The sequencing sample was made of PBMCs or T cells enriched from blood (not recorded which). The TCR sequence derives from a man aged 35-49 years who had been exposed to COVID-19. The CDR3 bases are TGTGCCAGCAGCCCGACGAAGACCGGGACTAGCGGGTATGTCTCCAATGAGCAGTTCTTC. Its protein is CASSPTKTGTSGYVSNEQFF.